This T cell receptor (beta chain) was profiled in a study of control samples from healthy donors and cancer patients. The protocol was immunoSEQ multiplex PCR, while the TCRdb copy is restricted to in-frame clones and leaves out a portion. The repertoire holds 390,000 or so clones, approximately 90% seen once, with more than 6% in the top ten. From germline, CDR1 is SQVTM and CDR2 ANQGSEA. V dropped 7 bases and J dropped 0 bases, with 12 bases sitting between them. The CDR3 loop spans 14 amino acids. This rearrangement joins TRBV29-1 to TRBJ2-2; D may be TRBD2 (6 bases). The sample taken for sequencing was PBMCs. This receptor was obtained from a man aged 35-49 years with head and neck cancer. This CDR3 is CSALAYSNTGELFF. DNA of the CDR3: TGCAGCGCGCTAGCGTATTCGAACACCGGGGAGCTGTTTTTT.